Below, 9 T cell receptor beta chains from the same sample are listed, as sequenced in a study of T cells after yellow fever vaccination. In TCRdb, the 5' RACE reads were re-called with MiXCR into one record per CDR3 protein. The table includes 200,000 to 300,000 distinct CDR3 sequences, less than 9% detected once. The material was CD4+ T cells sorted from PBMCs, obtained 15 days after the yellow fever booster vaccination. The receptors shown here come from a man in his thirties or forties who received the YFV17D yellow fever vaccine.

In the case of this clonotype: A much larger clone is a single base away; this may be a read error. This sequence joins TRBV11-2 and TRBJ1-2; a possible D gene is TRBD1 (6 bases). Germline V CDR1 and CDR2: SGHAT, FQNNGV. The CDR3 loop spans 18 amino acids. The CDR3 reads CASTLGDPTGRPYYGYTF. The CDR3 DNA is TGTGCCAGCACCTTAGGGGACCCGACAGGCCGACCTTACTATGGCTACACCTTC.

There are many counts of this clonotype. J is TRBJ2-7 and V is TRBV5-6; a weak D match, TRBD2 (6 bases). Germline V lookup: CDR1 SGHDT, CDR2 YYEEEE. V lost 4 bases and J lost 0, with 14 bases in between. The CDR3 is 15 amino acids. The CDR3 region has the DNA TGTGCCAGCAGCCCCCGGGACTCCGACTCCTACGAGCAGTACTTC. Its translation is CASSPRDSDSYEQYF.

The chain has TRBV15 and TRBJ2-1; 7 positions match TRBD2. Germline CDR1 LNHNV, CDR2 YYDKDF (reference sequence). The CDR3 sequence is 17 residues long. Germline trimming cut 3 bases from V and 0 bases from J; bases unmatched to any gene: 8. The CDR3 is CATSRGLAASSYNEQFF. CDR3 coding DNA: TGTGCCACCAGCAGGGGCCTAGCGGCGAGCTCCTACAATGAGCAGTTCTTC.

This clonotype was found a few times. CDR3 loop: CASSLVGGEIAKNIQYF. The CDR3 coding sequence is TGTGCCAGCAGCTTAGTCGGGGGGGAGATAGCCAAAAACATTCAGTACTTC. The chain links TRBV7-9 to TRBJ2-4; 8 positions match TRBD2. This CDR3 has 17 residues. Losses at the gene ends were 1 base for V and 0 bases for J; bases not matched to a gene: 5. Germline CDR1 is SEHNR and CDR2 is FQNEAQ (reference sequence).

This clonotype has at least ten counts. The chain carries TRBV7-8 and TRBJ2-5; D gene unclear. The CDR3 runs 18 residues. The germline V gene encodes CDR1 SGHVS and CDR2 FQNEAQ. V was trimmed by 4 bases and J by 0 bases, leaving 21 bases between them. The CDR3 here is CASSSPPSPARYQETQYF. The CDR3 coding sequence is TGTGCCAGCAGCTCCCCCCCATCCCCCGCACGGTACCAAGAGACCCAGTACTTC.

This chain uses TRBV6-1 with TRBJ1-6, with 7 bases that match TRBD1. V dropped 6 bases and J dropped 5; count of bases not matched to a gene: 4. Germline lookup yields CDR1 MNHNS and CDR2 SASEGT. The CDR3 is 14 amino acids. The CDR3 DNA is TGTGCCAGCAGGAAGACAGGGAATAATTCACCCCTCCACTTT. Translating it yields CASRKTGNNSPLHF.

This clonotype was counted many times. The V and J genes are TRBV12-3 or TRBV12-4 and TRBJ2-2, with D perhaps matching TRBD1 (6 bases). CDR3 size: 14 residues. Trimming took off 5 bases at V and 2 bases at J, with 9 bases between the two ends. The CDR3 loop is CASSQGINTGELFF. The CDR3 DNA follows: TGTGCCAGCAGTCAGGGGATAAACACCGGGGAGCTGTTTTTT.

This clonotype came up many times. The chain recombines TRBV5-1 with TRBJ2-6, with D unclear. Trimming shortened V by 1 base and J by 4 bases, and 9 bases separated the two germline ends. The CDR3 has 15 residues. CDR1 is SGHRS, CDR2 YFSETQ, per germline. The CDR3 loop reads CASSLRRAGANVLTF. CDR3 DNA sequence: TGCGCCAGCAGCTTGAGGAGAGCGGGGGCCAACGTCCTGACTTTC.

This clonotype was seen a handful of times. The chain recombines TRBV12-3 or TRBV12-4 with TRBJ2-1; 8 bases map to TRBD2. V was clipped by 6 bases and J by 5 bases; unmatched bases: 18. This CDR3 region has 18 residues. The CDR3 loop reads CASRPRLAPLPVNNEQFF. CDR3 bases: TGTGCCAGCAGACCCAGACTAGCGCCCCTGCCCGTGAACAATGAGCAGTTCTTC.